Presented here are 30 T cell receptor beta chains from one specimen sequenced in a study of T cell changes during pregnancy in multiple sclerosis. Sequencing used immunoSEQ multiplex PCR; TCRdb keeps in-frame clones, though not all of them. The sample holds fewer than 45,000 clones; under 95% are singletons and the top ten take almost 5.5%. The sequences come from peripheral blood, collected in the third trimester of pregnancy. These receptors were taken from a female donor in good health, enrolled as a control in a pregnancy study.

V gene TRBV27 combines with J gene TRBJ2-5, with D maybe TRBD2 (7 bases). The CDR3 is made up of 14 amino acids. Trimming removed 5 bases at V and 4 bases at J, with 14 bases between. CDR1 is MNHEY, CDR2 SMNVEV, per germline (reference sequence). CDR3 residues: CASSPTSRGETQYF. CDR3 nucleotide sequence: TGTGCCAGCAGTCCGACTAGCAGGGGAGAGACCCAGTACTTC.

The chain uses TRBV7-9 and TRBJ1-4; D unclear. Per germline, CDR1 SEHNR and CDR2 FQNEAQ (reference sequence). The CDR3 runs to 18 residues. V was trimmed by 0 bases and J by 3 bases, leaving 17 bases between them. CDR3 sequence reads: CASSLALIGREANEKLFF. In DNA, the CDR3 is TGTGCCAGCAGCTTAGCGCTAATCGGTCGAGAGGCTAATGAAAAACTGTTTTTT.

The J gene is TRBJ2-1, the V gene TRBV4-2; 9 bases line up with TRBD2. Germline values: CDR1 LGHNA, CDR2 YNFKEQ. Trimming took 0 bases from V and 6 from J; bases not matched to a gene: 0. The CDR3 covers 14 residues. The CDR3 region has the DNA TGTGCCAGCAGCCAAGAGACTAGCGGCAATGAGCAGTTCTTC. Encoded protein: CASSQETSGNEQFF.

The V gene is TRBV27, the J gene TRBJ1-1, with 7 bases lining up with TRBD1. V lost 4 bases to trimming and J lost 4 bases; unmatched junction nucleotides: 9. This CDR3 is built from 15 residues. Per germline, CDR1 MNHEY and CDR2 SMNVEV (reference sequence). The CDR3 loop is CASSSRAGGGTEAFF. For the CDR3, the DNA is TGTGCCAGCAGTTCAAGGGCAGGGGGTGGCACTGAAGCTTTCTTT.

The CDR3 DNA reads TGTGCCAGCAGATTTAGCGGGGACTCCTACGAGCAGTACTTC. Translated: CASRFSGDSYEQYF. The chain employs TRBV7-9 and TRBJ2-7; 8 bases are shared with TRBD2. V dropped 6 bases and J dropped 0; count of bases not matched to a gene: 4. Per germline, CDR1 SEHNR and CDR2 FQNEAQ (reference sequence). This CDR3 contains 14 residues.

The chain joins TRBV11-3 to TRBJ2-5, with 7 bases that match TRBD2. The CDR3 has 17 amino acids. The V and J ends lost 4 bases and 2 bases, in that order; junction bases with no gene match: 13. Germline assignment: CDR1 SGHNT and CDR2 YENEEA. DNA of the CDR3: TGTGCCAGCAGCTCAGCGCCCAAGCGGGGAGGACAAGAGACCCAGTACTTC. It specifies CASSSAPKRGGQETQYF.

This clone was picked up one time. This sequence joins TRBV7-8 and TRBJ2-2; the match to TRBD1 covers 7 bases. Germline values: CDR1 SGHVS, CDR2 FQNEAQ. This CDR3 comprises 14 residues. The V segment lost 5 bases and the J segment 7 bases; nucleotides outside the gene matches: 7. CDR3 loop: CASSRTGESGELFF. DNA of the CDR3: TGTGCCAGCAGCCGCACAGGGGAAAGCGGGGAGCTGTTTTTT.

The chain is built from TRBV6-6 and TRBJ2-7; a possible D gene is TRBD1 (6 bases). The CDR3 extends over 14 amino acids. V was clipped by 1 base and J by 1 base, with 8 bases between them. Germline V gene sequence: CDR1 MNHNY, CDR2 SVGAGI (reference sequence). The CDR3 DNA reads as TGTGCCAGCAGTTACTTCGGACAGTCCTACGAGCAGTACTTC. Translating gives CASSYFGQSYEQYF.

The chain is built from TRBV6-5 and TRBJ1-1; D remains ambiguous. The CDR3 covers 13 residues. With 4 bases removed from V and 1 base from J, the gap between germline ends came to 7 bases. Germline V gives CDR1 MNHEY, CDR2 SVGAGI. The CDR3 protein is CASSWQSNTEAFF. The CDR3 nucleotides read TGTGCCAGCAGTTGGCAGTCGAACACTGAAGCTTTCTTT.

For the CDR3, the DNA is TGCGCCAGCAGCTTACCCGGACAGGGACCAACACAGGAGACCCAGTACTTC. Translating it yields CASSLPGQGPTQETQYF. This chain joins TRBV5-1 and TRBJ2-5; 8 nucleotides align to TRBD1. This CDR3 region has 17 residues. J gave up 5 bases and V 2 bases, and 14 bases lay outside the gene matches. Germline V gene lookup returns CDR1 SGHRS and CDR2 YFSETQ.

The chain couples TRBV6-5 to TRBJ1-1; D is unclear. V lost 0 bases and J lost 0, with 8 bases in between. Germline V gives CDR1 MNHEY, CDR2 SVGAGI. The CDR3 is made up of 15 amino acids. In DNA form, the CDR3 reads TGTGCCAGCAGTTACTCCCCACTCATGAACACTGAAGCTTTCTTT. Its translation is CASSYSPLMNTEAFF.

This clone appeared a few times. The J gene is TRBJ2-7, the V gene TRBV5-6; maybe TRBD1 (5 bases). In germline, CDR1 is SGHDT, CDR2 YYEEEE. The CDR3 is 14 residues long. V was pared by 1 base and J by 4 bases, with 12 bases between. CDR3 region: CASSLSQGWYEQYF. The CDR3 nucleotides are TGTGCCAGCAGCTTGTCCCAGGGATGGTACGAGCAGTACTTC.

V is TRBV5-6 and J is TRBJ2-1; 8 bases are a match to TRBD1. The CDR3 is made up of 13 amino acids. Germline loops: CDR1 SGHDT, CDR2 YYEEEE. The J segment lost 16 bases and the V segment lost 0 bases, leaving 9 bases of the junction unmatched. CDR3: CASSLGRTGPQFF. The DNA for the CDR3 is TGTGCCAGCAGCTTGGGGCGGACAGGGCCTCAATTCTTC. The full variable domain, with the rest looked up from reference TRBV5-6 and TRBJ2-1, is DAGVTQSPTHLIKTRGQQVTLRCSPKSGHDTVSWYQQALGQGPQFIFQYYEEEERQRGNFPDRFSGHQFPNYSSELNVNALLLGDSALYLCASSLGRTGPQFFGPGTRLTVL.

This chain joins TRBV19 and TRBJ1-1, with TRBD1 identical over 8 bases. The trim removed 3 bases at V and 1 base at J, leaving 16 bases unmatched. The germline CDR1 and CDR2 sequences are LNHDA and SQIVND (reference sequence). The CDR3 covers 19 residues. In DNA form, the CDR3 reads TGTGCCAGTAGTATGACCCGATCAGGGGGCAGGATGGGGAACACTGAAGCTTTCTTT. Translated, it gives CASSMTRSGGRMGNTEAFF. The whole variable domain, remainder taken from reference TRBV19 and TRBJ1-1, is DGGITQSPKYLFRKEGQNVTLSCEQNLNHDAMYWYRQDPGQGLRLIYYSQIVNDFQKGDIAEGYSVSREKKESFPLTVTSAQKNPTAFYLCASSMTRSGGRMGNTEAFFGQGTRLTVV.

The rearrangement links TRBV7-9 to TRBJ2-3; 7 bases are a match to TRBD2. This CDR3 comprises 17 residues. The V gene's germline CDR1 is SEHNR and CDR2 FQNEAQ (reference sequence). After removal of 0 bases from V and 1 base from J, the junction contained 7 bases not matched to a gene. CDR3 sequence: CASSLAGGPKRTDTQYF. CDR3 DNA: TGTGCCAGCAGCTTAGCGGGAGGGCCGAAACGCACAGATACGCAGTATTTT.

The chain is built from TRBV7-2 and TRBJ2-7; D unclear. CDR1 is SGHTA and CDR2 is FQGNSA in the germline V gene. V lost 1 base and J lost 5, with 9 bases in between. The length of the CDR3 is 13 residues. The CDR3 bases are TGTGCCAGCAGCTTAGGCGGAATACACGAGCAGTACTTC. It codes for CASSLGGIHEQYF.

The chain is built from TRBV7-6 and TRBJ2-3; 7 nucleotides align to TRBD2. The CDR3 is 15 amino acids. V lost 8 bases, J lost 2 bases, and 10 bases stayed unmatched. Germline lookup yields CDR1 SGHVS and CDR2 FNYEAQ. This chain's CDR3 is CASGSRGEVTDTQYF. As DNA, the CDR3 is TGTGCCAGCGGGTCCCGGGGGGAGGTCACAGATACGCAGTATTTT.

This rearrangement joins TRBV5-4 to TRBJ1-2, with 8 positions matching TRBD1. Germline V gene sequence: CDR1 SGHNT, CDR2 YYREEE (reference sequence). The V segment lost 0 bases and the J segment 4 bases; nucleotides outside the gene matches: 2. CDR3 length: 14 residues. CDR3 residues: CASSLAGGFYGYTF. In nucleotides, the CDR3 is TGTGCCAGCAGCTTGGCAGGGGGCTTCTATGGCTACACCTTC.

This chain joins TRBV19 and TRBJ2-7; TRBD2 matches 8 bases. The V and J ends lost 3 bases and 1 base, in that order; junction bases with no gene match: 14. The CDR3 is made up of 18 amino acids. The V gene's germline CDR1 is LNHDA and CDR2 SQIVND (reference sequence). DNA for the CDR3: TGTGCCAGTAGTATTGTTGGAGTAGCGGGGACGCGTTCCTACGAGCAGTACTTC. Translated: CASSIVGVAGTRSYEQYF.

The chain links TRBV6-6 to TRBJ2-5; 9 bases agree with TRBD1. The CDR3 is 15 residues long. CDR1 is MNHNY, CDR2 SVGAGI, per germline (reference sequence). Unmatched junction bases numbered 15, after V lost 10 bases and J lost 6 bases. The CDR3 DNA reads as TGTGCCACCCAGCCAGGGACAGGGTTCGAGAAGACCCAGTACTTC. Translated: CATQPGTGFEKTQYF.

The chain joins TRBV7-6 to TRBJ2-3; D is unresolved. The CDR3 loop spans 13 amino acids. The V gene lost 0 bases and the J gene lost 3 bases, with 4 bases spanning the gap. Germline V gives CDR1 SGHVS, CDR2 FNYEAQ. The CDR3 region has the DNA TGTGCCAGCAGCTTAGCCCTTACAGATACGCAGTATTTT. It yields the protein CASSLALTDTQYF.

This clone showed up just once. J is TRBJ2-1 and V is TRBV4-2; D perhaps matches TRBD2 (5 bases). The CDR3 length is 14 residues. V lost 2 bases to trimming and J lost 8 bases, with 13 bases between them. CDR1 LGHNA and CDR2 YNFKEQ come from the germline V gene. The CDR3 bases are TGTGCCAGCAGCCAAAAACCTGGAGGATATGAGCAGTTCTTC. Its translation is CASSQKPGGYEQFF.

The chain has TRBV5-5 and TRBJ1-4; 9 positions agree with TRBD1. Trimming removed 4 bases from V and 5 bases from J; junction bases left unmatched: 12. This CDR3 has 17 residues. CDR1 is SGHKS, CDR2 YYEKEE, per germline (reference sequence). CDR3 amino acids: CASSQVGFTGGNEKLFF. For the CDR3, the DNA is TGTGCCAGCAGCCAGGTCGGTTTTACAGGGGGCAATGAAAAACTGTTTTTT.

This CDR3 is CAISESKGANTEAFF. DNA of the CDR3: TGTGCCATCAGTGAGTCTAAGGGGGCCAACACTGAAGCTTTCTTT. The rearrangement links TRBV10-3 to TRBJ1-1; TRBD1 matches at 7 bases. Germline CDR1 reads ENHRY; CDR2 reads SYGVKD. J was trimmed by 2 bases and V by 0 bases; bases with no gene match: 3. The CDR3 covers 15 residues.

The chain combines TRBV6-5 with TRBJ1-2, with unresolved D. Germline V gene lookup returns CDR1 MNHEY and CDR2 SVGAGI. V shed 7 bases and J shed 4 bases, with 16 bases lying between them. The CDR3 has 14 amino acids. Written as DNA, the CDR3 is TGTGCCAGCACCCCGGCAGGCCTCTCCTATGGCTACACCTTC. This translates into CASTPAGLSYGYTF.

This clone appeared a few times. The gene calls are TRBV6-4 and TRBJ2-1, with D unresolved. This CDR3 contains 13 residues. Germline CDR1 MRHNA, CDR2 SNTAGT. V was shortened by 5 bases and J by 7 bases, with 12 bases between the two germline ends. The CDR3 DNA reads as TGTGCCAGCAGTCCCCAGCCGGAGAATGAGCAGTTCTTC. Protein product: CASSPQPENEQFF.

CDR3 sequence (DNA): TGTGCCAGCAGCACAGGGACAGGGAAGACCGGGGAGCTGTTTTTT. Translating gives CASSTGTGKTGELFF. V and J are TRBV5-8 and TRBJ2-2, with 9 bases that match TRBD1. This CDR3 has 15 residues. Germline V gene sequence: CDR1 SGHTS, CDR2 YDEGEE. Trimming took 4 bases from V and 5 from J; bases not matched to a gene: 6.

V and J are TRBV28 and TRBJ2-3; perhaps TRBD1 as D (6 bases). V shed 6 bases and J shed 4 bases, with 17 bases lying between them. CDR3 size: 15 residues. Germline loops: CDR1 MDHEN, CDR2 SYDVKM. The CDR3 here is CASRLQGFRADTQYF. DNA of the CDR3: TGTGCCAGCAGGCTGCAGGGGTTCAGGGCAGATACGCAGTATTTT.

The chain employs TRBV11-2 and TRBJ2-1; TRBD2 aligns across 7 bases. This CDR3 comprises 17 residues. The V gene's germline CDR1 is SGHAT and CDR2 FQNNGV. The J segment lost 3 bases and the V segment lost 6 bases, leaving 14 bases of the junction unmatched. In DNA, the CDR3 is TGTGCCAGCAGTTTCCAGGCGGGGGTCCGCCTCTACAATGAGCAGTTCTTC. It codes for CASSFQAGVRLYNEQFF.

This clone was detected only once. The chain is built from TRBV7-2 and TRBJ2-1; tentative D call: TRBD2 (5 bases). The V end lost 6 bases, the J end lost 0 bases, and 15 bases lay between the germline ends. This CDR3 region has 16 residues. CDR1 and CDR2 from the germline V gene are SGHTA and FQGNSA. CDR3 sequence: CASSIAFASSYNEQFF. The CDR3 DNA reads TGTGCCAGCAGTATAGCGTTTGCGAGCTCCTACAATGAGCAGTTCTTC.